This TCR beta chain was recorded in a study of Graves' ophthalmopathy and Graves' hyperthyroidism. CDR3 length: 11 amino acids. V was cut by 4 bases and J by 15 bases, with 10 bases left in between. Germline CDR1 SGHTA, CDR2 FQGNSA. To note about this clonotype: A much larger clone lies a single base off, so this may be a read error.

Transcripts of RNA were the source for amplifying TCR beta CDR3 regions. RT-PCR in the first round used HTBI primers; a second-round multiplex PCR followed. From the multiplex PCR reads, TCRdb called clonotypes with MiXCR, one entry per CDR3 protein. The sample includes about 700,000 distinct CDR3 sequences, about 41% seen only once; the top ten take under 3.5%. This TCR was recovered from an adult man with Graves' ophthalmopathy. The specimen sequenced was peripheral blood. V gene TRBV7-2 combines with J gene TRBJ2-6; D may be TRBD2 (5 bases). CDR3 DNA sequence: TGTGCCAGCAGCTCGGGATTAGACCTGACTTTC. Translation: CASSSGLDLTF. Full variable domain (missing parts from reference TRBV7-2 and TRBJ2-6): GAGVSQSPSNKVTEKGKDVELRCDPISGHTALYWYRQSLGQGLEFLIYFQGNSAPDKSGLPSDRFSAERTGGSVSTLTIQRTQQEDSAVYLCASSSGLDLTFGAGSRLTVL.